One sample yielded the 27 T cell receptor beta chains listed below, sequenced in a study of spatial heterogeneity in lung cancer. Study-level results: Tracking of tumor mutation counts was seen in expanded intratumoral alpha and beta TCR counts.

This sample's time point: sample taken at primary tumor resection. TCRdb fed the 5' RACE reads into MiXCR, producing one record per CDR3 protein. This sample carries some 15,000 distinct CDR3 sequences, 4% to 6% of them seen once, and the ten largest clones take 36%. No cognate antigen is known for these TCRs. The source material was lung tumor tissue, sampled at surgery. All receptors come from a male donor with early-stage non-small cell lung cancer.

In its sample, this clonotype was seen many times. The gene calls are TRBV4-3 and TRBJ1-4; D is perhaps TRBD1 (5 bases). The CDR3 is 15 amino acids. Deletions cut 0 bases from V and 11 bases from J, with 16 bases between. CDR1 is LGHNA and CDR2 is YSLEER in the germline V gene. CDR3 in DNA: TGCGCCAGCAGCCAAGAAACCGGGACGGGGGGGAAACTGTTTTTT. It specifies CASSQETGTGGKLFF.

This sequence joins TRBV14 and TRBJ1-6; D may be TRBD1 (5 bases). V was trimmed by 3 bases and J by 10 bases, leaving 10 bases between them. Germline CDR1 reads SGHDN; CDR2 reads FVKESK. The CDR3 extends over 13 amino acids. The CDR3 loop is CASSQTWGSPLHF. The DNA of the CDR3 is TGTGCCAGCAGCCAGACTTGGGGGTCACCCCTCCACTTT.

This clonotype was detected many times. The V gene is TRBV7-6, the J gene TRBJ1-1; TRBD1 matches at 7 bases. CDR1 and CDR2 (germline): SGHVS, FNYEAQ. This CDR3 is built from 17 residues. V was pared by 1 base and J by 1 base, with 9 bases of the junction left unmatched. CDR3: CASSLVRRGRTNTEAFF. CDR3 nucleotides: TGTGCCAGCAGCTTAGTTAGGAGGGGGCGGACGAACACTGAAGCTTTCTTT.

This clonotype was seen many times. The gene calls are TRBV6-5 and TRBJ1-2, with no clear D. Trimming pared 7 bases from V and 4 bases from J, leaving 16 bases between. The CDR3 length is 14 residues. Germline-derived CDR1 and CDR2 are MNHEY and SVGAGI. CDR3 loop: CASTPSASPYGYTF. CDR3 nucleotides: TGTGCCAGCACCCCTTCAGCCAGCCCCTATGGCTACACCTTC.

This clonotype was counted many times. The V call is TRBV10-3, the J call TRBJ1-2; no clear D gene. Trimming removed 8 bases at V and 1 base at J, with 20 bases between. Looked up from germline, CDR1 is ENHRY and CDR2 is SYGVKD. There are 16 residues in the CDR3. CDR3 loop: CAIGDQRRSINYGYTF. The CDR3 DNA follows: TGTGCCATCGGGGATCAACGTAGGTCGATTAACTATGGCTACACCTTC.

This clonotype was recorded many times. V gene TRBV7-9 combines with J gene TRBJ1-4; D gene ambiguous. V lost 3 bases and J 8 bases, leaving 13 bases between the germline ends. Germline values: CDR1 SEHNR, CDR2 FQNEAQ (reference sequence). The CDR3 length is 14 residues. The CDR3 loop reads CASSFDPIGEKLFF. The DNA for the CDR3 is TGTGCCAGCAGCTTCGACCCTATCGGGGAAAAACTGTTTTTT.

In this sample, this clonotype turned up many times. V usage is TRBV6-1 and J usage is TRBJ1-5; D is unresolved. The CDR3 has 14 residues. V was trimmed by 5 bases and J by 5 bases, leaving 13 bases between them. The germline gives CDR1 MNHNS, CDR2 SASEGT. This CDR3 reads CASSSLDLDQPQHF. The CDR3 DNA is TGTGCCAGCAGTAGTTTGGACCTCGATCAGCCCCAGCATTTT.

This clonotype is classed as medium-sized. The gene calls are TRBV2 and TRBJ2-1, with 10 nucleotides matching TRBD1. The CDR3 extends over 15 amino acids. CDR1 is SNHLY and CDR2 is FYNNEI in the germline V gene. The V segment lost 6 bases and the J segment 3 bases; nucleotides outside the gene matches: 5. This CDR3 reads CASSATGGGYNEQFF. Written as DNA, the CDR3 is TGTGCCAGCAGCGCGACAGGGGGCGGCTACAATGAGCAGTTCTTC.

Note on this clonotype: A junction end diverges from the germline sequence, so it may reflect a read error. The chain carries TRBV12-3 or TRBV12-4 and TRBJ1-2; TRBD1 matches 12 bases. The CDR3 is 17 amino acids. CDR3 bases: TGTACCAGCAGTCCTGGGACAGGGGGCATTTCGAACTATGGCTACACCTTC. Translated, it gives CTSSPGTGGISNYGYTF.

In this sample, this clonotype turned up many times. In nucleotides, the CDR3 is TGTGCCAGCAGCTTACAGGCGGGGGCTCCCAATGAGCAGTTCTTC. Protein sequence: CASSLQAGAPNEQFF. The genes are TRBV11-3 and TRBJ2-1, with D tentatively TRBD2 (7 bases). CDR1 and CDR2 (germline): SGHNT, YENEEA. This CDR3 is built from 15 residues. Trimming took 2 bases from V and 6 from J, leaving 14 bases between them.

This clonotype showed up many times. The DNA for the CDR3 is TGTGCCAGCAGTTCGGGACAGGGGCAATCGAATGAAAAACTGTTTTTT. Translated, it gives CASSSGQGQSNEKLFF. V is TRBV12-3 or TRBV12-4 and J is TRBJ1-4; 10 bases align to TRBD1. Losses at the gene ends were 4 bases for V and 5 bases for J; bases not matched to a gene: 7. The CDR3 has 16 amino acids.

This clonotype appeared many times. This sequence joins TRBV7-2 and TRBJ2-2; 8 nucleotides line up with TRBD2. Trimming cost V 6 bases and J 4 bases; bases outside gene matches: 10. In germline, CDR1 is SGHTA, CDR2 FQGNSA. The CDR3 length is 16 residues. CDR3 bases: TGTGCCAGCAGTTTCCGGCGGGGGGCGGGCACCGGGGAGCTGTTTTTT. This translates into CASSFRRGAGTGELFF.

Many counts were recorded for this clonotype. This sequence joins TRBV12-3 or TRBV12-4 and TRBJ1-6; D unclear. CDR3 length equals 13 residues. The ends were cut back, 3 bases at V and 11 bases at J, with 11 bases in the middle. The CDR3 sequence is CASSFEGDPPLHF. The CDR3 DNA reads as TGTGCCAGCAGTTTTGAGGGAGATCCACCCCTCCACTTT.

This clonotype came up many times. CDR3 amino acids: CASSPGQVDSPLHF. CDR3 nucleotides: TGCGCCAGCAGCCCGGGACAAGTCGATTCACCCCTCCACTTT. The chain links TRBV5-1 to TRBJ1-6, with D perhaps matching TRBD1 (6 bases). CDR1 is SGHRS and CDR2 is YFSETQ in the germline V gene. The CDR3 contains 14 residues. Trimming stripped 4 bases from V and 8 bases from J, with 13 bases between.

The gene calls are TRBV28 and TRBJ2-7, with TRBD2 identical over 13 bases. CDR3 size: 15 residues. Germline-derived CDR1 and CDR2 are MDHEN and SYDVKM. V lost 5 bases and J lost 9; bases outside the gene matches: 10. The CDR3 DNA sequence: TGTGCCAGCAGTCAACGCGGACTAGCGGGAGAAGTGCAGTACTTC. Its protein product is CASSQRGLAGEVQYF. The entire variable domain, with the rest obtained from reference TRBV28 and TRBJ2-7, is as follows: DVKVTQSSRYLVKRTGEKVFLECVQDMDHENMFWYRQDPGLGLRLIYFSYDVKMKEKGDIPEGYSVSREKKERFSLILESASTNQTSMYLCASSQRGLAGEVQYFGPGTRLTVT.

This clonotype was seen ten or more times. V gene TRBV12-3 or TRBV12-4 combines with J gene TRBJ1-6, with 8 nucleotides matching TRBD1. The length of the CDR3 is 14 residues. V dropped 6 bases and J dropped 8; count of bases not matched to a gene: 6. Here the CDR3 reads CASSTQGADSPLHF. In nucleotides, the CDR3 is TGTGCCAGCAGCACCCAGGGGGCTGATTCACCCCTCCACTTT.

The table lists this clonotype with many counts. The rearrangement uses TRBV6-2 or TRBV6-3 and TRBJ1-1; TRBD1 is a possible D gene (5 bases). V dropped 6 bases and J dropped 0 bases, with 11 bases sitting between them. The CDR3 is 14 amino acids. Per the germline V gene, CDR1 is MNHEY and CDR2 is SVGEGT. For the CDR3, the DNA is TGTGCCAGCAGCGGTCGGACACTGAACACTGAAGCTTTCTTT. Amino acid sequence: CASSGRTLNTEAFF.

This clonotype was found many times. The CDR3 region has the DNA TGTGCCAGCAGCAACCCCAGAGAAAACTATGGCTACACCTTC. This sequence encodes CASSNPRENYGYTF. The V and J genes are TRBV21-1 and TRBJ1-2. TRBV21-1 is described as a pseudogene. The CDR3 sequence is 14 residues long.

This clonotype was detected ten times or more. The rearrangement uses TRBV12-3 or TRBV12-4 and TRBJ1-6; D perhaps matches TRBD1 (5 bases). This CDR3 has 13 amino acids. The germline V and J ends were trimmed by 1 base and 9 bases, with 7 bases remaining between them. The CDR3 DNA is TGTGCCAGCAGTTTAGGTCAGGGTTCACCCCTCCACTTT. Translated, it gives CASSLGQGSPLHF.

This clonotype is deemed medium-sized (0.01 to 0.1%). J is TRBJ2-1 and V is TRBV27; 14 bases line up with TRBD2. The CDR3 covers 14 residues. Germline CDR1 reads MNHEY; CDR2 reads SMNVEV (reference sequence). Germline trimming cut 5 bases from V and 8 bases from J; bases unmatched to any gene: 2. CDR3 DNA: TGTGCCAGCAGTGGGACTAGCGGGAGCTATGAGCAGTTCTTC. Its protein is CASSGTSGSYEQFF.

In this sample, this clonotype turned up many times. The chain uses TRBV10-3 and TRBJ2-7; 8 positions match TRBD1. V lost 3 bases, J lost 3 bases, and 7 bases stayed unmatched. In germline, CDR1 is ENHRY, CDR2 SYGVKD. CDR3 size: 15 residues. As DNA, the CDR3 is TGTGCCATCAGTGACCCGGGACAGGTAAACTACGAGCAGTACGTC. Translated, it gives CAISDPGQVNYEQYV.

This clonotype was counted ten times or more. CDR3 sequence: CASSLLGQSPEAFF. In DNA, the CDR3 is TGTGCCAGCAGCTTGCTCGGACAGTCCCCTGAAGCTTTCTTT. This chain links TRBV5-5 with TRBJ1-1, with a possible D match to TRBD1 (6 bases). Trimming left V 1 base short and J 6 bases short, with 13 bases between. The germline gives CDR1 SGHKS, CDR2 YYEKEE (reference sequence). CDR3 length equals 14 residues.

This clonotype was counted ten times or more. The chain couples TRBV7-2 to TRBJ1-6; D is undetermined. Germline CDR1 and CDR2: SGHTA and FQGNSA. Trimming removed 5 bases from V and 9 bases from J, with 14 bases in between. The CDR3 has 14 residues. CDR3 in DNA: TGTGCCAGCAGCACTGACCCTTTAGGTTCACCCCTCCACTTT. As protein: CASSTDPLGSPLHF.

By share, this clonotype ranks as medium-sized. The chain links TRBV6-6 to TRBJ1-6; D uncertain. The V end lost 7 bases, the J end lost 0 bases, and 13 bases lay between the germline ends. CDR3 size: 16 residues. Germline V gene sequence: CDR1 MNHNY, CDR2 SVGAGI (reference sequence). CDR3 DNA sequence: TGTGCCAGCACCAGGACGGCAAGCTCCTATAATTCACCCCTCCACTTT. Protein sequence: CASTRTASSYNSPLHF.

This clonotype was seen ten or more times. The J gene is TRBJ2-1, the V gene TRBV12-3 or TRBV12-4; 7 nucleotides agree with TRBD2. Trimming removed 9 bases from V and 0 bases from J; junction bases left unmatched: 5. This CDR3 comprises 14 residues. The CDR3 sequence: CASGEGSSYNEQFF. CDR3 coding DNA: TGTGCCAGTGGGGAGGGGAGCTCCTACAATGAGCAGTTCTTC.

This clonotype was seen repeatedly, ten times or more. The CDR3 reads CASSEGQVYNEQFF. As DNA, the CDR3 is TGTGCCAGCAGTGAAGGACAGGTTTACAATGAGCAGTTCTTC. The rearrangement joins TRBV2 to TRBJ2-1, with a tentative D call TRBD1 (6 bases). CDR3 size: 14 residues. Trimming pared 1 base from V and 4 bases from J, leaving 8 bases between. Germline CDR1 and CDR2: SNHLY and FYNNEI. Combining the CDR3 with reference TRBV2 and TRBJ2-1 gives the whole variable domain EPEVTQTPSHQVTQMGQEVILRCVPISNHLYFYWYRQILGQKVEFLVSFYNNEISEKSEIFDDQFSVERPDGSNFTLKIRSTKLEDSAMYFCASSEGQVYNEQFFGPGTRLTVL.

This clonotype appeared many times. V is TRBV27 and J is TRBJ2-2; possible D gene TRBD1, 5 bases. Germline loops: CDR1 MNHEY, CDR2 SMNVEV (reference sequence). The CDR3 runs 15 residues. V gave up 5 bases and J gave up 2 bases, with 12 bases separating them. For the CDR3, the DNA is TGTGCCAGCAGTCGCGACAGAATAAACACCGGGGAGCTGTTTTTT. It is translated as CASSRDRINTGELFF.